This record covers a single T cell receptor (beta chain). The antigen is undetermined. The V and J ends lost 7 bases and 7 bases respectively, with 11 bases between them. This CDR3 region has 12 residues. Germline V CDR1 and CDR2: MGHRA, YSYEKL. Peptide-pool stimulation followed by sequencing identified expanded antigen-specific CD4+ clonotypes in the ViraFEST assay. Subsequent to a culture period of approximately 11 days, CD4+ T cells were isolated. Researchers swapped half the medium for IL-2 medium on both days 3 and 7. The sample comes from a study of vaccination effects on CD4 cells after COVID-19. Using immunoSEQ multiplex PCR, the repertoire was profiled, and TCRdb retains in-frame clones only, with some absent. The repertoire holds 50,000 to 65,000 clones, with around 75% as singletons. Notes on the study in general: In vaccinees who were healthy, merely 1 out of 255 vaccine-induced clones cross-reacted with common cold coronaviruses.

The sequenced sample was CD4+ T cells from PBMCs cultured with HCoV-229E spike peptides, obtained before COVID-19 vaccination. This sequence was found in a human donor who received a COVID-19 vaccine. The chain uses TRBV4-1 and TRBJ2-1; D is ambiguous. The CDR3 reads CASKGWENEQFF. In DNA, the CDR3 is TGCGCCAGCAAGGGTTGGGAAAATGAGCAGTTCTTC.